A single sample gave rise to the 12 T cell receptor beta chains below, sequenced in a study of shared clonotypes between healthy human individuals. TCRdb's copy holds only in-frame clones and misses some; the assay was immunoSEQ multiplex PCR. Of 700,000 or so clones in the sample, about two thirds were seen once. Sequences were obtained from memory CD4+ T cells sorted from blood. The sample's subset: CD45RA-negative fraction. The receptors were sampled from a woman in her thirties in good health.

The chain uses TRBV5-5 and TRBJ1-1; TRBD1 might be the D (5 bases). Trimming pared 5 bases from V and 1 base from J, leaving 15 bases between. The CDR3 is made up of 15 amino acids. CDR1 is SGHKS and CDR2 is YYEKEE in the germline V gene (reference sequence). In DNA, the CDR3 is TGTGCCAGCAGGTCCTCGGGGCTTCAGAACACTGAAGCTTTCTTT. This encodes CASRSSGLQNTEAFF.

The V gene is TRBV18, the J gene TRBJ1-5, with D unclear. Germline V lookup: CDR1 KGHSH, CDR2 LQKENI. The CDR3 is 13 residues long. V lost 3 bases and J 7 bases, leaving 10 bases between the germline ends. CDR3 coding DNA: TGTGCCAGCTCACCGATGGGAGACCAGCCCCAGCATTTT. This translates into CASSPMGDQPQHF. The full variable domain, its missing parts supplied by reference TRBV18 and TRBJ1-5, is NAGVMQNPRHLVRRRGQEARLRCSPMKGHSHVYWYRQLPEEGLKFMVYLQKENIIDESGMPKERFSAEFPKEGPSILRIQQVVRGDSAAYFCASSPMGDQPQHFGDGTRLSIL.

J is TRBJ1-1 and V is TRBV25-1; no definite D call. The CDR3 totals 12 residues. Germline CDR1 is MGHDK and CDR2 is SYGVNS. V was cut by 7 bases and J by 7 bases, with 13 bases left in between. CDR3 in amino acids: CASKGLLGEAFF. The CDR3 DNA reads as TGTGCCAGCAAAGGACTCCTTGGTGAAGCTTTCTTT.

The chain couples TRBV6-1 to TRBJ1-5; TRBD1 agrees at 8 bases. CDR1 MNHNS and CDR2 SASEGT come from the germline V gene. This CDR3 comprises 15 residues. V gave up 5 bases and J gave up 3 bases; unmatched junction bases: 6. CDR3 sequence reads: CASSLQGVDNQPQHF. The CDR3 region has the DNA TGTGCCAGCAGTTTACAGGGGGTCGACAATCAGCCCCAGCATTTT.

This clone was observed once. The rearrangement joins TRBV7-9 to TRBJ2-7; 10 bases fit TRBD2. The germline gives CDR1 SEHNR, CDR2 FQNEAQ (reference sequence). This CDR3 is 16 amino acids long. J was trimmed by 7 bases and V by 0 bases; bases with no gene match: 9. The CDR3 bases are TGTGCCAGCAGCTTAGCGCTAAGCGGGAGGGCCAAAGAGCAGTACTTC. Protein: CASSLALSGRAKEQYF.

This chain uses TRBV7-8 with TRBJ1-1, with D possibly TRBD1 on 6 matching bases. The germline V gene encodes CDR1 SGHVS and CDR2 FQNEAQ. The CDR3 is 16 amino acids. Trimming cost V 5 bases and J 0 bases, with 16 bases left between them. CDR3 in DNA: TGTGCCAGCAGCGAAAACCAGGGGCTGTTGAACACTGAAGCTTTCTTT. It specifies CASSENQGLLNTEAFF.

The chain is built from TRBV5-6 and TRBJ1-4; no clear D. This CDR3 has 16 amino acids. Germline V gene lookup returns CDR1 SGHDT and CDR2 YYEEEE. Trimming stripped 0 bases from V and 1 base from J, with 10 bases between. The CDR3 spells CASSLAPGRTNEKLFF. DNA of the CDR3: TGTGCCAGCAGCTTGGCCCCGGGAAGAACTAATGAAAAACTGTTTTTT.

The J gene is TRBJ1-5, the V gene TRBV2, with D perhaps TRBD1 (5 bases). The CDR3 loop spans 14 amino acids. Germline CDR1 and CDR2: SNHLY and FYNNEI. V lost 6 bases to trimming and J lost 4 bases, with 13 bases between them. CDR3 amino acids: CASRGDSRNQPQHF. The DNA of the CDR3 is TGTGCCAGCAGGGGAGACAGTCGGAATCAGCCCCAGCATTTT.

The rearrangement links TRBV5-1 to TRBJ2-7, with 9 bases aligning to TRBD1. V was pared by 1 base and J by 2 bases, with 10 bases of the junction left unmatched. Germline CDR1 and CDR2: SGHRS and YFSETQ. CDR3 length: 17 residues. CDR3 protein: CASSLRVPGQGTYEQYF. For the CDR3, the DNA is TGCGCCAGCAGCTTGAGAGTTCCGGGACAGGGTACCTACGAGCAGTACTTC.

This clone came up many times. The chain carries TRBV14 and TRBJ2-6, with D uncertain. Trimming left V 6 bases short and J 2 bases short, with 5 bases between. Per germline, CDR1 SGHDN and CDR2 FVKESK. This CDR3 contains 13 residues. CDR3 protein: CASRNPGANVLTF. Here the CDR3 DNA reads TGTGCCAGCAGGAACCCTGGGGCCAACGTCCTGACTTTC.

As to this clone: A read error is possible here, since a much larger clone lies one base away. The chain uses TRBV7-3 and TRBJ1-1, with D possibly being TRBD1 (6 bases). The CDR3 extends over 13 amino acids. Germline lookup yields CDR1 SGHTA and CDR2 FQGTGA. Trimming took off 1 base at V and 3 bases at J, with 6 bases between the two ends. CDR3 coding DNA: TGTGCCAGCAGCTTAAACAGGGACACTGAAGCTTTCTTT. Protein product: CASSLNRDTEAFF.

The CDR3 loop reads CASSLSSGGPYNEQFF. The CDR3 DNA is TGTGCCAGCAGTCTTAGTAGCGGGGGACCCTACAATGAGCAGTTCTTC. The V call is TRBV28, the J call TRBJ2-1, with 9 bases fitting TRBD2. The CDR3 extends over 16 amino acids. Germline V CDR1 and CDR2: MDHEN, SYDVKM. V trimming: 5 bases; J trimming: 2 bases; junction bases outside the gene matches: 7.